This is a list of T cell receptor beta chains from one sample in a study of shared clonotypes between healthy human individuals. Only in-frame clones appear in the TCRdb table, and some are missing; sequencing was by immunoSEQ multiplex PCR. The profile shows roughly 570,000 clones, roughly 98% of them singletons. The sequenced sample consisted of naive CD8+ T cells sorted from blood. The source of these receptors is a man younger than 45 in good health. The CDR3 runs from the conserved cysteine through the conserved F or W.

cdr3_aa j_call v_call
CASSFSGGPGQPQHF TRBJ1-5 TRBV5-5
CASSSRGTGGIGDNEQFF TRBJ2-1 TRBV5-8
CASSDREGSNQPQHF TRBJ1-5 TRBV6-1
CASSPGGLAGGPDF TRBJ2-5 TRBV7-9
CASSLAPGWQFF TRBJ2-1 TRBV11-2
CASSLFSQGTDTQYF TRBJ2-3 TRBV5-1
CASSPGTNTDTQYF TRBJ2-3 TRBV5-8
CSVVSLLEGTQYF TRBJ2-3 TRBV29-1
CASSLVGNEQFF TRBJ2-1 TRBV7-8
CASSAWVEVNTEAFF TRBJ1-1 TRBV28
CASSQGSRGEAFF TRBJ1-1 TRBV14
CASSVPGQGLAGELFF TRBJ2-2 TRBV9
CASSPGQGEWEQYF TRBJ2-7 TRBV28
CASEAGNAFF TRBJ1-1 TRBV6-6
CASSAGLSGNTIYF TRBJ1-3 TRBV2
CAGTGATDTQYF TRBJ2-3 TRBV7-9
CAWTAHPSVDTQYF TRBJ2-3 TRBV30
CAISARQGANTGELFF TRBJ2-2 TRBV10-3